These 2 T cell receptor beta chains originate from one sample sequenced in a study of blood T cell repertoires in COVID-19. Assay: immunoSEQ multiplex PCR; the TCRdb copy retains only in-frame clones and omits some. The sample holds 190,000 or so clones, about 80% seen once. Source material: peripheral blood. These receptors came from a human donor with acute or convalescent COVID-19. The donor label of this sample is uncertain.

This chain links TRBV7-2 with TRBJ2-1, with unresolved D. The CDR3 has 13 amino acids. Trimming pared 1 base from V and 9 bases from J, leaving 10 bases between. Per germline, CDR1 SGHTA and CDR2 FQGNSA. DNA of the CDR3: TGTGCCAGCAGCTTAGAAGGAGCGCGTGAGCAGTTCTTC. Its translation is CASSLEGAREQFF. Together with reference TRBV7-2 and TRBJ2-1, the CDR3 gives the full variable domain: GAGVSQSPSNKVTEKGKDVELRCDPISGHTALYWYRQSLGQGLEFLIYFQGNSAPDKSGLPSDRFSAERTGGSVSTLTIQRTQQEDSAVYLCASSLEGAREQFFGPGTRLTVL.

CDR3 nucleotide sequence: TGTGCCAGTAGTATCCTGAAGGCAGGATCGGGCAATCAGCCCCAGCATTTT. It specifies CASSILKAGSGNQPQHF. The rearrangement links TRBV19 to TRBJ1-5; D gene uncertain. This CDR3 contains 17 residues. The ends were cut back, 3 bases at V and 2 bases at J, with 17 bases in the middle. Germline lookup yields CDR1 LNHDA and CDR2 SQIVND (reference sequence).